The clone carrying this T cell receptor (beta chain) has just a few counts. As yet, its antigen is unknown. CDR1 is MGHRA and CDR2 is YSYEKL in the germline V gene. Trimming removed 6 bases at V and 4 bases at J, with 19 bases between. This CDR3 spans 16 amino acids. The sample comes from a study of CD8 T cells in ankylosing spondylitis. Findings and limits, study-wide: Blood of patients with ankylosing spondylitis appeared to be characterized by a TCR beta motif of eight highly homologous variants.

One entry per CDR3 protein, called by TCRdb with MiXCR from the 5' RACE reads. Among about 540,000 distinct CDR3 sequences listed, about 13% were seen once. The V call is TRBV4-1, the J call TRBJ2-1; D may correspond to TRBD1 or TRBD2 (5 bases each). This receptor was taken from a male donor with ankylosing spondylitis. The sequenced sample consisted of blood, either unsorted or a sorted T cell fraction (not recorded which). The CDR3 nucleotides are TGCGCCAGCAGAAAAGAACTCGGGGCCGCTTACAATGAGCAGTTCTTC. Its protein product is CASRKELGAAYNEQFF.